A selection of T cell receptor beta chains follows, all from one sample in a study of OX40 agonist ivuxolimab in advanced cancers. The method was immunoSEQ multiplex PCR; TCRdb's version includes in-frame clones alone and lacks a portion of them. The data hold some 79,000 clones, with about 90% observed a single time. The sequenced sample was CD4+ or CD8+ T cells sorted from blood, obtained in a trial of the OX40 agonist ivuxolimab. Receptors originate from an adult with an advanced solid tumor such as melanoma, head and neck, liver or kidney cancer. The CDR3 runs from the conserved cysteine through the conserved F or W. D genes are given only for firm matches. Not every row has a clone size; where given, it reads once, few, many or a size class.

TRBV6-5	NA	NA	TRBJ2-5	TGTGCCAGCAGTCAAATGGGGGGAGTGGAGACCCAGTACTTC	CASSQMGGVETQYF
TRBV27	few	TRBD1	TRBJ2-4	TGTGCCAGCAGTAGGGACAGAAATAAAAACATTCAGTACTTC	CASSRDRNKNIQYF
TRBV4-1	NA	NA	TRBJ1-2	TGCGCCAGCAGCCAAACGGACGCCACGGGGGGCTACACCTTC	CASSQTDATGGYTF
TRBV5-1	NA	NA	TRBJ2-5	TGCGCCAGCAGCTTTCTTCAAGAGACCCAGTACTTC	CASSFLQETQYF
TRBV18	few	TRBD1	TRBJ2-3	TGTGCCAGCTCACCGGGACAGGGTGGTCGCACAGATACGCAGTATTTT	CASSPGQGGRTDTQYF
TRBV7-9	NA	TRBD2	TRBJ2-1	TGTGCCAGCAGCTTATCATTGGTAGCGGGCACCTACAATGAGCAGTTCTTC	CASSLSLVAGTYNEQFF
TRBV6-5	NA	TRBD1	TRBJ2-7	TGTGCCGTCCAGGGGGCGGACGAGCAGTACTTC	CAVQGADEQYF
TRBV11-3	few	NA	TRBJ2-5	TGTGCCAGCAGCTTAGGAGGATACGGAGAGACCCAGTACTTC	CASSLGGYGETQYF
TRBV19	NA	TRBD2	TRBJ2-3	TGTGCCAGTAGTAGCGGGAGGGCCCTAGATACGCAGTATTTT	CASSSGRALDTQYF
TRBV28	NA	TRBD2	TRBJ2-7	TGTGCCAGCACCCCGGGACTAGCGGGCCTCTACGAGCAGTACTTC	CASTPGLAGLYEQYF
TRBV11-3	NA	NA	TRBJ2-1	TGTGCCAGCAGCCCTGGAGGCTCCTACAATGAGCAGTTCTTC	CASSPGGSYNEQFF
TRBV30	NA	NA	TRBJ1-1	TGTGCCTGGAGGAGGGACGGAGGGAGCACTGAAGCTTTCTTT	CAWRRDGGSTEAFF
TRBV25-1	NA	NA	TRBJ1-4	TGTGCCAGCAGTGATTATTCAGGGTCTAATGAAAAACTGTTTTTT	CASSDYSGSNEKLFF
TRBV7-9	NA	NA	TRBJ1-1	TGTGCCAGCAACCCACGGGACACTGAAGCTTTCTTT	CASNPRDTEAFF
TRBV7-3	NA	TRBD2	TRBJ2-7	TGTGCCAGCAGCCCGGGGGCTAGCGGGGTTTACGAGCAGTACTTC	CASSPGASGVYEQYF
TRBV7-3	NA	NA	TRBJ2-3	TGTGCCAGCAGCCCACTCGGCACAGATACGCAGTATTTT	CASSPLGTDTQYF
TRBV7-3	NA	NA	TRBJ2-2	TGTGCCAGCAGCTTAGGGGCGGGCGGAAACACCGGGGAGCTGTTTTTT	CASSLGAGGNTGELFF
TRBV19	NA	NA	TRBJ2-1	TGTGCCAGTAGTAAGGGTCTCCATCGGGATGAGCAGTTCTTC	CASSKGLHRDEQFF
TRBV6-5	NA	NA	TRBJ1-2	TGTGCCAGCAGTTACTCCGACATAATGAGTGGCTACACCTTC	CASSYSDIMSGYTF
TRBV27	NA	NA	TRBJ1-5	TGTGCCAGCAGTTTATCTGCTAATCAGCCCCAGCATTTT	CASSLSANQPQHF
TRBV7-3	NA	TRBD2	TRBJ2-3	TGTGCCAGCAGCCCGGGACTAGTTAGAGATACGCAGTATTTT	CASSPGLVRDTQYF
TRBV19	NA	NA	TRBJ2-7	TGTGCCAGTAGTACCCGGGACCTTGTCGAGCAGTACTTC	CASSTRDLVEQYF